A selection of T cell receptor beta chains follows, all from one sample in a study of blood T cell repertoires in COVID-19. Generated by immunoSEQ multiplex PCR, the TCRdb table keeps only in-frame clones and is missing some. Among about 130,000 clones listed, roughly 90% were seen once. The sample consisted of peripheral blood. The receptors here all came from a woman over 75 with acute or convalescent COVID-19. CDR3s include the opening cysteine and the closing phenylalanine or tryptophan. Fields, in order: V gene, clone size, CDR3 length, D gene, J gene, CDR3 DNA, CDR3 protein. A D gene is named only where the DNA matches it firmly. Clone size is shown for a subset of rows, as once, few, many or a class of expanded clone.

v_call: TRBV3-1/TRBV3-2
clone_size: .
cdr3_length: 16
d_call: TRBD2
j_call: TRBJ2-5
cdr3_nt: TGTGCCAGCAGCCAAAAAACGCTAGCGGGAGTTGAGACCCAGTACTTC
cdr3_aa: CASSQKTLAGVETQYF

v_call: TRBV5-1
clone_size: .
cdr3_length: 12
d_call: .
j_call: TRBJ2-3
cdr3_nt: TGCGCCAGCAGCACAAAGACAGATACGCAGTATTTT
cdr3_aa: CASSTKTDTQYF

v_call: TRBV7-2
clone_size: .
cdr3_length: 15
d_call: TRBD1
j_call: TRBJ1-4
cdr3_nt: TGTGCCAGCAGCTTCAACAGGGGTAGGAATGAAAAACTGTTTTTT
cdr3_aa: CASSFNRGRNEKLFF

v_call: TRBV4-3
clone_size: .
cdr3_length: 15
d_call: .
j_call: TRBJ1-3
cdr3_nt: TGCGCCAGCAGCCAAGAAAGAGACAGGGGAAACACCATATATTTT
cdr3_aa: CASSQERDRGNTIYF

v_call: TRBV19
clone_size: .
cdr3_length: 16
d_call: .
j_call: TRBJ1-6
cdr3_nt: TGTGCCAGTAGTCCTAACGACAGCGGGGAAAATTCACCCCTCCACTTT
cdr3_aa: CASSPNDSGENSPLHF

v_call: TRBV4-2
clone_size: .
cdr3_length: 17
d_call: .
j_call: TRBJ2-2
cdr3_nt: TGTGCCAGCAGCCATCACCGGGACACCCTAAGCACCGGGGAGCTGTTTTTT
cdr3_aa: CASSHHRDTLSTGELFF

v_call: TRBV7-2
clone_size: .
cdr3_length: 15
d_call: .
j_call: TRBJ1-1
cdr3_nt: TGTGCCAGCAGCTTAGACAGCAGGGGGAACACTGAAGCTTTCTTT
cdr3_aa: CASSLDSRGNTEAFF

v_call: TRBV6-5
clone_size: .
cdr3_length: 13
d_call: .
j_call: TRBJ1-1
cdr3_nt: TGTGCCAGCAGTACACAACAGGGCACTGAAGCTTTCTTT
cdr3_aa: CASSTQQGTEAFF

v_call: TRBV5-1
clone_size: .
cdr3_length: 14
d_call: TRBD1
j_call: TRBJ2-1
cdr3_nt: TGCGCCAGCAGCCCCGGGACAGGATACAATGAGCAGTTCTTC
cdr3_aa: CASSPGTGYNEQFF

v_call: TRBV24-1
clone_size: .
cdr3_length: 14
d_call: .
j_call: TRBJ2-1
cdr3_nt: TGTGCCACCAGTGATCCCAGGGGAGCGAATAAGCAGTTCTTC
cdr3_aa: CATSDPRGANKQFF

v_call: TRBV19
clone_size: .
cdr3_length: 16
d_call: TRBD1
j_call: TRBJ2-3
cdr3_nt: TGTGCCAGTAGTGGACGGGACAGGGGGCCGGTAGATACGCAGTATTTT
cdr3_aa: CASSGRDRGPVDTQYF

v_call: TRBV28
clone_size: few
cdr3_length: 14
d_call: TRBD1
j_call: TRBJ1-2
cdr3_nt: TGTGCCAGCAGTCAACCGGGACAGGGCTGGGGCTACACCTTC
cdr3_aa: CASSQPGQGWGYTF

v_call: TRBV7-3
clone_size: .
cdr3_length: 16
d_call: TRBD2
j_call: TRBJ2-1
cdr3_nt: TGTGCCAGCAGCTTGACTAGCGGGAGTGGCTACAATGAGCAGTTCTTC
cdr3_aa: CASSLTSGSGYNEQFF

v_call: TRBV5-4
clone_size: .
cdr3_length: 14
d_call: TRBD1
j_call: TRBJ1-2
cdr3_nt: TGTGCCAGCAGCTCAGGGACAGTGAACTATGGCTACACCTTC
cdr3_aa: CASSSGTVNYGYTF

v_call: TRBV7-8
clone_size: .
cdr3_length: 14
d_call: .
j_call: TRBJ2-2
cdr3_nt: TGTGCCAGCAGCTTAGGCACAGCCACCGGGGAGCTGTTTTTT
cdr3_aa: CASSLGTATGELFF

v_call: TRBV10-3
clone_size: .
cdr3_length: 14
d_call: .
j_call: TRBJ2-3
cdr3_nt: TGTGCCACCAGCGGAGGGGGGGGCACAGATACGCAGTATTTT
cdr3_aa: CATSGGGGTDTQYF

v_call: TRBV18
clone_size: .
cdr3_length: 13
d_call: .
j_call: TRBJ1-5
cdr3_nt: TGTGCCAGCTCACCAGGAGTTGGTCAGCCCCAGCATTTT
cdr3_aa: CASSPGVGQPQHF

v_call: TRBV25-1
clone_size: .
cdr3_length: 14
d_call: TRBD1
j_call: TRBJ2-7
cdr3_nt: TGTGCCAGCAGTGGGACAGGGTTCTCCTACGAGCAGTACTTC
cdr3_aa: CASSGTGFSYEQYF

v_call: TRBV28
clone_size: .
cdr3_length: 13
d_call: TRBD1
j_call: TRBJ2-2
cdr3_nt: TGTGCCACCCGAGACAGGGAGATCGGGGAGCTGTTTTTT
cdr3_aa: CATRDREIGELFF

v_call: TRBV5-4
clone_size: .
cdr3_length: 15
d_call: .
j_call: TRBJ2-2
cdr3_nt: TGTGCCAGCAGCTTATCCAGGGCGGCCACCGGGGAGCTGTTTTTT
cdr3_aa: CASSLSRAATGELFF

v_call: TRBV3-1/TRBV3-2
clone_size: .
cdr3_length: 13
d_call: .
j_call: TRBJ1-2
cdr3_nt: TGTGCCAGCAGCCAAGCGCCCAGTTCGGGCTACACCTTC
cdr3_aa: CASSQAPSSGYTF

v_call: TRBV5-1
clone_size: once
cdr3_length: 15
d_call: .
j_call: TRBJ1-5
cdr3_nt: TGCGCCAGCAGCCCCGGCAGGGGTGGCAATCAGCCCCAGCATTTT
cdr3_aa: CASSPGRGGNQPQHF

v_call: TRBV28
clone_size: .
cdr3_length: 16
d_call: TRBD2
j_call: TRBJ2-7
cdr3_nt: TGTGCCAGCAGTTTATCGGGACTAGCGGGAGCCTACGAGCAGTACTTC
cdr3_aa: CASSLSGLAGAYEQYF

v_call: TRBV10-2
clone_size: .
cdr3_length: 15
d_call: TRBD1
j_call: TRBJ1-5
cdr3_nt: TGCGCCAGCAGTGAAAACAGGGGAGGAAATCAGCCCCAGCATTTT
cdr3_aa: CASSENRGGNQPQHF

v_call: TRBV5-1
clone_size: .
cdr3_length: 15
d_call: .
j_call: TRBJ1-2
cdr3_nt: TGCGCCAGCAGCCCCGCCGAGGGAACCAGCTATGGCTACACCTTC
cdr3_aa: CASSPAEGTSYGYTF

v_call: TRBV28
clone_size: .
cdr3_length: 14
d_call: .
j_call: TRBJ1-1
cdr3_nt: TGTGCCAGCAGTTTATACAGAATGAACACTGAAGCTTTCTTT
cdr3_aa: CASSLYRMNTEAFF

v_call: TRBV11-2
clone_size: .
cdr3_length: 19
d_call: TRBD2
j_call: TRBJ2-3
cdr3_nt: TGTGCCAGCAGCCGAATGCGGGGGGGCCTAGCGGGAAGCACAGATACGCAGTATTTT
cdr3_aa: CASSRMRGGLAGSTDTQYF

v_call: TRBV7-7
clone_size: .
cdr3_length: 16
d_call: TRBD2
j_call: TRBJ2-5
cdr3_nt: TGTGCCAGCAGCCCGGGACTAGCGGGGGCACAAGAGACCCAGTACTTC
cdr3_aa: CASSPGLAGAQETQYF

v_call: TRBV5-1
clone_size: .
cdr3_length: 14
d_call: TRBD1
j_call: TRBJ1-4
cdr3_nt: TGCGCCAGCAGCCCGGGACAGGGACATGAAAAACTGTTTTTT
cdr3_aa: CASSPGQGHEKLFF

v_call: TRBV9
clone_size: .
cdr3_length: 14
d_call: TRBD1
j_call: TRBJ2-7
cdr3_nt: TGTGCCAGCAGCGTAGGACAGGGAACCTACGAGCAGTACTTC
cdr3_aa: CASSVGQGTYEQYF